The 8 T cell receptor beta chains below were found in one sample sequenced in a study of T cells in Graves' hyperthyroidism and ophthalmopathy. Amplification targeted TCR beta CDR3 regions from RNA transcripts. Using the HTBI primer set, a first-round RT-PCR was run on the TCR CDR3. One entry per CDR3 protein results from TCRdb running MiXCR on the multiplex PCR reads. The sample gives approximately 400,000 distinct CDR3 sequences, about 15% of which show up once; 25% to 35% is in the top ten. Specimen: blood. The source is a woman under 30 with Graves' hyperthyroidism that later progressed to Graves' ophthalmopathy.

This clonotype was seen repeatedly, ten times or more. The genes are TRBV7-2 and TRBJ2-1; TRBD1 aligns across 7 bases. Germline CDR1 is SGHTA and CDR2 is FQGNSA. V shed 3 bases and J 3 bases; nucleotides not matched to a gene: 2. The length of the CDR3 is 14 residues. CDR3 in amino acids: CASSFGDSYNEQFF. The CDR3 nucleotides read TGTGCCAGCAGCTTTGGGGACAGCTACAATGAGCAGTTCTTC.

This clonotype was seen at least ten times. The V and J genes are TRBV5-1 and TRBJ2-1; the D is unclear. Germline V gene data show CDR1 as SGHRS and CDR2 as YFSETQ. Deletions cut 4 bases from V and 7 bases from J, with 9 bases between. The CDR3 totals 12 residues. CDR3 region: CASSITSNEQFF. CDR3 in DNA: TGCGCCAGCAGCATAACATCAAATGAGCAGTTCTTC. Full variable domain (rest looked up from reference TRBV5-1 and TRBJ2-1): KAGVTQTPRYLIKTRGQQVTLSCSPISGHRSVSWYQQTPGQGLQFLFEYFSETQRNKGNFPGRFSGRQFSNSRSEMNVSTLELGDSALYLCASSITSNEQFFGPGTRLTVL.

This clonotype came up many times. The genes are TRBV19 and TRBJ2-7; weak D call: TRBD2 (6 bases). V lost 5 bases and J lost 6, with 20 bases in between. The length of the CDR3 is 15 residues. Germline lookup yields CDR1 LNHDA and CDR2 SQIVND (reference sequence). CDR3 in DNA: TGTGCCAGTAGTGCAACGTGGGCCGCGGGGTTCGAGCAGTACTTC. It translates to CASSATWAAGFEQYF.

The table lists this clonotype with many counts. The rearrangement links TRBV7-9 to TRBJ1-4; 8 positions agree with TRBD1. Germline V gene data show CDR1 as SEHNR and CDR2 as FQNEAQ (reference sequence). This CDR3 contains 15 residues. The junction had 4 bases not matched to a gene; V was cut back by 4 bases and J by 3 bases. CDR3 region: CASSSPTGANEKLFF. The CDR3, as DNA: TGTGCCAGCAGCTCCCCGACAGGGGCTAATGAAAAACTGTTTTTT.

This clonotype was seen many times. This sequence joins TRBV7-8 and TRBJ2-3; 9 positions agree with TRBD1. From germline, CDR1 is SGHVS and CDR2 FQNEAQ. V lost 1 base and J lost 6; bases outside the gene matches: 11. There are 17 residues in the CDR3. The CDR3 region is CASSLGETGGGFDTQYF. CDR3 in DNA: TGTGCCAGCAGCTTAGGGGAGACAGGGGGGGGTTTTGATACGCAGTATTTT. The full variable domain, with the rest looked up from reference TRBV7-8 and TRBJ2-3, is GAGVSQSPRYKVAKRGQDVALRCDPISGHVSLFWYQQALGQGPEFLTYFQNEAQLDKSGLPSDRFFAERPEGSVSTLKIQRTQQEDSAVYLCASSLGETGGGFDTQYFGPGTRLTVL.

This clonotype was observed a handful of times. The chain joins TRBV20-1 to TRBJ2-3; 7 bases align to TRBD1. From germline, CDR1 is DFQATT and CDR2 SNEGSKA (reference sequence). This CDR3 has 12 amino acids. V gave up 6 bases and J gave up 2 bases; unmatched junction bases: 2. CDR3 nucleotide sequence: TGCAGTGCCGGGACAGTCACAGATACGCAGTATTTT. Translation: CSAGTVTDTQYF.

Only a few counts were recorded for this clonotype. The chain is built from TRBV28 and TRBJ1-3; D call uncertain. Trimming removed 2 bases from V and 7 bases from J, with 9 bases in between. CDR1 and CDR2 from the germline V gene are MDHEN and SYDVKM. This CDR3 contains 13 residues. In nucleotides, the CDR3 is TGTGCCAGCAGTTTAGGGGTGGAGAACACCATATATTTT. Its protein product is CASSLGVENTIYF.

This clonotype was detected many times. J is TRBJ1-1 and V is TRBV7-2; tentatively, D is TRBD1 (5 bases). Trimming left V 5 bases short and J 10 bases short, with 17 bases between. CDR1 is SGHTA, CDR2 FQGNSA, per germline. The CDR3 has 13 amino acids. The CDR3 sequence: CASSKQVSGGAFF. The CDR3 coding sequence is TGTGCCAGCAGCAAACAGGTGTCCGGGGGAGCTTTCTTT.